Shown below are 32 T cell receptor beta chains from a single sample sequenced in a study of tissue T cells after allogeneic stem cell transplantation. Some clones are missing from TCRdb's copy, which holds only in-frame ones; the method was immunoSEQ multiplex PCR. In the table there are some 3,700 clones, around 45% of which are singletons. Time point defined: mouse harvest day 14 after allogeneic transplant. Tail vein injection delivered 10^7 T-cell-depleted bone marrow cells and 10^6 splenic CD5+ T cells. The specimen sequenced was gut tissue. All receptors come from a female BALB/c mouse given C57BL/6 T cells with graft-versus-host disease after an allogeneic hematopoietic cell transplant.

Details on this clone: The gene names given are mouse names. Coverage ceases 1 residue before the CDR3 finishes, and the germline J gene fills in the end. This chain joins TRBV26 and TRBJ2-2; D possibly corresponds to TRBD1 (6 bases). Germline V gives CDR1 KGHPV, CDR2 FQNQEV (reference sequence). The CDR3 contains 14 residues. V lost 6 bases and J lost 1, with 9 bases in between. The CDR3 loop is CASSRTENTGQLYF. The DNA read from the CDR3 is TGTGCCAGCAGCCGGACAGAAAACACCGGGCAGCTCTAC.

Note on this clone: Gene names follow the mouse nomenclature. Incomplete CDR3 DNA: TGTGCCAGCAGCAACAGGGTAGGGGGAAATACGCTCTAT. It yields the protein CASSNRVGGNTLY. The complete CDR3 reads CASSNRVGGNTLYF. The V gene is TRBV4, the J gene TRBJ1-3; possibly TRBD1 for D (6 bases). The read gets to within 1 residue of the CDR3 end, and the germline J gene fills in the rest. Looked up from germline, CDR1 is LGHDT and CDR2 is YNNKQL (reference sequence). This CDR3 is 14 amino acids long. V lost 5 bases to trimming and J lost 4 bases, with 12 bases between them.

About this clone itself: Germline and genes here are mouse. The read finishes 1 residue shy of the CDR3 end, and the germline J gene is used to complete it. V usage is TRBV3 and J usage is TRBJ2-1; 10 nucleotides align to TRBD2. The germline CDR1 and CDR2 sequences are SNHLY and FYNGKV (reference sequence). The CDR3 covers 14 residues. Trimming at V came to 1 base and at J to 7 bases, leaving 1 base not matched to a gene. The part of the CDR3 DNA that was read is TGTGCCAGCAGCTTAGACTGGGGGGGGGCTGAGCAGTTC. It translates to CASSLDWGGAEQF. The whole CDR3 is CASSLDWGGAEQFF.

A remark on this clone: Gene labels here are mouse ones. The CDR3 end lies 1 residue beyond the end of the read and is filled in from the germline J gene. The J gene is TRBJ2-7, the V gene TRBV12-1; 7 bases match TRBD2. Germline V gives CDR1 SGHSN, CDR2 HYEKVE. The CDR3 extends over 15 amino acids. Trimming at V came to 0 bases and at J to 0 bases, leaving 4 bases not matched to a gene. The CDR3 is CASSLQGLSSYEQYF. The DNA read from the CDR3 is TGTGCCAGCTCTCTCCAGGGACTGAGCTCCTATGAACAGTAC. The whole variable domain, filled in from reference TRBV12-1 and TRBJ2-7, reads DSGVVQSPRHIIKEKGGRSVLTCIPISGHSNVVWYQQTLGKELKFLIQHYEKVERDKGFLPSRFSVQQFDDYHSEMNMSALELEDSAMYFCASSLQGLSSYEQYFGPGTRLTVL.

Points on this clone: The gene names here belong to mouse. With the read ending 1 residue before the CDR3 end, the germline J gene is used to fill in that end. The chain couples TRBV2 to TRBJ1-5; 9 bases are shared with TRBD1. The CDR3 consists of 15 residues. The germline V gene has CDR1 LGHNA and CDR2 YSYQKL. Unmatched junction bases numbered 2, after V lost 3 bases and J lost 2 bases. The sequenced CDR3 bases are TGTGCCAGCAGCCACCGGGACAGGGACAACCAGGCTCCGCTT. It codes for CASSHRDRDNQAPL. In full, the CDR3 is CASSHRDRDNQAPLF.

This clone turned up a few times. The genes and germline here are from mouse. The CDR3 end falls 1 residue outside the read, so it is completed with the germline J gene. The sample carries other DNA sequences with the same CDR3. This rearrangement joins TRBV3 to TRBJ2-7, with 10 bases aligning to TRBD2. Germline V gives CDR1 SNHLY, CDR2 FYNGKV (reference sequence). The CDR3 totals 15 residues. The ends lost 2 bases at V and 0 bases at J; junction bases unmatched: 1. CDR3: CASSLRLGGSYEQYF. The sequenced CDR3 bases are TGTGCCAGCAGCTTAAGACTGGGGGGCTCCTATGAACAGTAC.

Comments on this clone: The gene names here belong to mouse. The CDR3 goes on 1 residue after the read ends, and that part is filled in from the germline J gene. This chain joins TRBV26 and TRBJ1-6; D is ambiguous. TRBJ1-6 is an ORF, and what it does is uncertain. The CDR3 spans 15 residues. V lost 0 bases, J lost 2 bases, and 5 bases lay in between. Germline V CDR1 and CDR2: KGHPV, FQNQEV (reference sequence). The CDR3 sequence: CASSLSGAYNSPLYF. The part of the CDR3 DNA that was read is TGTGCCAGCAGTCTGTCCGGGGCCTATAATTCGCCCCTCTAC.

Notes on this clone: Here the gene names and germline are mouse. The read gets to within 1 residue of the CDR3 end, and the germline J gene fills in the rest. The chain has TRBV3 and TRBJ1-1; D remains ambiguous. The CDR3 is 12 residues long. CDR1 is SNHLY and CDR2 is FYNGKV in the germline V gene (reference sequence). V lost 3 bases, J lost 1 base, and 3 bases lay in between. Incomplete CDR3 DNA: TGTGCCAGCAGCTTCCAAAACACAGAAGTCTTC. Translated, it gives CASSFQNTEVF. Given in full, the CDR3 is CASSFQNTEVFF. The variable domain in full, with the rest retrieved from reference TRBV3 and TRBJ1-1, is GPKVLQIPSHQIIDMGQMVTLNCDPVSNHLYFYWYKQILGQQMEFLVNFYNGKVMEKSKLFKDQFSVERPDGSYFTLKIQPTALEDSAVYFCASSFQNTEVFFGKGTRLTVV.

This clone was counted between two and nine times. Here the gene names and germline are mouse. Read sequence stops 1 residue before the CDR3 end, and the germline J gene provides the missing end. The chain has TRBV13-2 and TRBJ2-7; unclear D gene. Germline V gene lookup returns CDR1 NNHNN and CDR2 SYGAGS (reference sequence). The V and J ends lost 0 bases and 4 bases respectively, with 8 bases between them. This CDR3 is built from 13 residues. The CDR3: CASGDAGQYEQYF. CDR3 DNA, as far as it was read: TGTGCCAGCGGTGATGCAGGTCAGTATGAACAGTAC.

This clone was seen once. Any gene name here is a mouse gene name. Sequencing ends 1 residue short of the CDR3 end; the germline J gene provides the rest. The chain combines TRBV4 with TRBJ2-7; 9 positions agree with TRBD2. Looked up from germline, CDR1 is LGHDT and CDR2 is YNNKQL (reference sequence). This CDR3 spans 14 amino acids. The J segment lost 7 bases and the V segment lost 3 bases, leaving 7 bases of the junction unmatched. The CDR3 spells CASSYWGGFREQYF. Partial CDR3 DNA: TGTGCCAGCAGCTACTGGGGGGGTTTTCGGGAACAGTAC.

Comments on this clone: The gene names given are mouse names. The read is 1 residue too short to cover the CDR3 end, so that end is filled in from the germline J gene. The chain recombines TRBV26 with TRBJ2-1, with D possibly matching TRBD1 (6 bases). Germline V gene data show CDR1 as KGHPV and CDR2 as FQNQEV (reference sequence). This CDR3 contains 14 residues. Between the trimmed V and J ends, which lost 4 bases and 4 bases, there was a span of 11 bases. The CDR3 reads CASSPPRGYAEQFF. The sequenced CDR3 bases are TGTGCCAGCAGTCCACCCAGGGGTTATGCTGAGCAGTTC.

A remark on this clone: Mouse gene names apply. With the read ending 1 residue before the CDR3 end, the germline J gene is used to fill in that end. This chain connects TRBV13-1 to TRBJ2-5; D could derive from TRBD1 or TRBD2 (5 bases each). V dropped 0 bases and J dropped 2 bases, with 7 bases sitting between them. CDR1 NSHNY and CDR2 SYGAGN come from the germline V gene. The CDR3 has 14 amino acids. CDR3 protein: CASSDGGIQDTQYF. The part of the CDR3 DNA that was read is TGTGCCAGCAGTGATGGGGGGATCCAAGACACCCAGTAC.

On this clone: One end of the junction is discordant with germline, which a read error may explain. Genes and germline come from the mouse. The read is 1 residue too short to cover the CDR3 end, so that end is filled in from the germline J gene. The chain couples TRBV12-1 to TRBJ1-2; D is uncertain. This CDR3 is 14 amino acids long. The germline V gene has CDR1 SGHSN and CDR2 HYEKVE. CDR3 DNA (partial): TGTGCCGGCTCCCGAATTCAAGCAAACTCCGACTACACC. This gives the protein CAGSRIQANSDYT. The entire CDR3 sequence reads CAGSRIQANSDYTF.

With regard to this clone: Gene labels here are mouse ones. The DNA ends 1 residue before the CDR3 does, and the rest of the CDR3 is filled in from the germline J gene. The V gene is TRBV13-2, the J gene TRBJ2-4; perhaps TRBD2 as D (5 bases). V lost 5 bases and J 3 bases, leaving 10 bases between the germline ends. The CDR3 length is 13 residues. CDR1 NNHNN and CDR2 SYGAGS come from the germline V gene (reference sequence). CDR3 sequence reads: CASGEWGQNTLYF. The DNA read from the CDR3 is TGTGCCAGCGGGGAATGGGGACAAAACACCTTGTAC.

This clone was counted once. Germline and genes: mouse. The read is 1 residue too short to cover the CDR3 end, so that end is filled in from the germline J gene. The gene calls are TRBV16 and TRBJ2-2; D ambiguous. Germline CDR1 is SGHSA and CDR2 is FRNQAP. The CDR3 loop spans 13 amino acids. Trimming took 3 bases from V and 0 from J, leaving 2 bases between them. CDR3 DNA, as far as it was read: TGTGCAAGCAGCTTCCCAAACACCGGGCAGCTCTAC. Amino acid sequence: CASSFPNTGQLY. The entire CDR3 sequence reads CASSFPNTGQLYF.

This clone was seen a handful of times. All gene names here are mouse names. The read finishes 1 residue shy of the CDR3 end, and the germline J gene is used to complete it. The genes are TRBV26 and TRBJ1-1; no clear D. V was clipped by 4 bases and J by 5 bases, with 5 bases between them. Germline V gives CDR1 KGHPV, CDR2 FQNQEV (reference sequence). The CDR3 extends over 11 amino acids. This CDR3 reads CASSPGTEVFF. The covered CDR3 bases are TGTGCCAGCAGTCCCGGGACAGAAGTCTTC.

This clone was detected only a few times. Gene names are mouse gene names. The CDR3 goes on 1 residue after the read ends, and that part is filled in from the germline J gene. The rearrangement joins TRBV26 to TRBJ1-3; D uncertain. CDR1 and CDR2 (germline): KGHPV, FQNQEV (reference sequence). The CDR3 contains 14 residues. Trimming removed 0 bases at V and 0 bases at J, with 3 bases between. Partial CDR3 DNA: TGTGCCAGCAGTCTGTCAAATTCTGGAAATACGCTCTAT. This translates into CASSLSNSGNTLY. The full CDR3 is CASSLSNSGNTLYF.

This clone was observed a few times. Gene and germline names: mouse. The CDR3 end falls 1 residue outside the read, so it is completed with the germline J gene. The chain recombines TRBV23 with TRBJ2-5; TRBD1 is the table's D call, not checked against the DNA. Germline V CDR1 and CDR2: KGHTA, FQNQQP. The CDR3 loop spans 15 amino acids. The CDR3 protein is CSSSQSPGTEDTQYF. The CDR3 bases that were read are TGCTCCAGCAGTCAATCGCCCGGGACAGAAGACACCCAGTAC.

This clone has a handful of counts. The gene names here belong to mouse. The read ends 1 residue before the CDR3 terminus; that terminus is restored from the germline J gene. The chain couples TRBV26 to TRBJ1-2, with unresolved D. The CDR3 has 13 residues. V lost 3 bases and J lost 0, with 5 bases in between. Germline assignment: CDR1 KGHPV and CDR2 FQNQEV (reference sequence). The CDR3 DNA, read in part, is TGTGCCAGCAGTCTACAGACAAACTCCGACTACACC. It encodes CASSLQTNSDYT. The whole CDR3 is CASSLQTNSDYTF.

Details on this clone: The germline and genes are mouse ones. The read falls 1 residue short of the CDR3 end, and the missing part is taken from the germline J gene. The chain has TRBV12-2 and TRBJ2-7; D possibly corresponds to TRBD2 (6 bases). Trimming removed 0 bases at V and 7 bases at J, with 6 bases between. CDR1 and CDR2 (germline): SGHLS, HYDKME. The CDR3 runs 11 residues. Incomplete CDR3 DNA: TGTGCCAGCTCTCTCCTGGGGGAACAGTAC. It codes for CASSLLGEQY. The full CDR3 protein is CASSLLGEQYF.

Comment on this clone: One base separates it from a far larger clone, so it is likely a read error. Gene names refer to mouse genes. The read is 1 residue too short to cover the CDR3 end, so that end is filled in from the germline J gene. This same CDR3 is encoded by further DNA sequences in the sample. This chain connects TRBV4 to TRBJ2-7, with 12 bases matching TRBD2. This CDR3 comprises 14 residues. Per germline, CDR1 LGHDT and CDR2 YNNKQL (reference sequence). Partial CDR3 DNA: TGCGCCAGCAGCTACGACTGGGGGGGCTTTGAACAGTAC. Amino acids: CASSYDWGGFEQY. The full-length CDR3 reads as CASSYDWGGFEQYF.

As concerns this clone: Any gene name here is a mouse gene name. The read is 1 residue too short to cover the CDR3 end, so that end is filled in from the germline J gene. The chain recombines TRBV13-1 with TRBJ2-7; 12 nucleotides line up with TRBD2. The germline gives CDR1 NSHNY, CDR2 SYGAGN. The CDR3 is made up of 14 amino acids. Germline trimming cut 5 bases from V and 6 bases from J; bases unmatched to any gene: 6. CDR3 bases read: TGTGCCAGCAGCTACGACTGGGGGGGCTTTGAACAGTAC. It specifies CASSYDWGGFEQY. The CDR3 as a whole reads CASSYDWGGFEQYF.

Of note for this clone: Gene names and germline refer to mouse. Read coverage stops 1 residue before the CDR3 terminus; the germline J gene supplies the remainder. This chain links TRBV5 with TRBJ2-7; 10 positions agree with TRBD2. Losses at the gene ends were 3 bases for V and 2 bases for J; bases not matched to a gene: 4. CDR3 size: 15 residues. CDR1 LGHNA and CDR2 YNLKQL come from the germline V gene (reference sequence). CDR3 bases read: TGTGCCAGCAGCCATTCCGGGACTGGGGCCTATGAACAGTAC. Translating it yields CASSHSGTGAYEQY. The whole CDR3 sequence is CASSHSGTGAYEQYF.

In this sample, this clone is medium-sized. All gene names here are mouse names. The missing CDR3 end, 1 residue past where the read stops, is filled in from the germline J gene. The chain joins TRBV2 to TRBJ2-1, with TRBD2 matching 8 bases. The germline V gene has CDR1 LGHNA and CDR2 YSYQKL. This CDR3 contains 17 residues. Trimming at V came to 1 base and at J to 2 bases, leaving 7 bases not matched to a gene. The CDR3 sequence is CASSQGAGGRDYAEQFF. CDR3 DNA (partial): TGTGCCAGCAGCCAAGGGGCTGGGGGGAGGGACTATGCTGAGCAGTTC.

On this clone: Mouse gene names apply. The read stops 1 residue short of the end of the CDR3; the missing end is completed from the germline J gene. The gene calls are TRBV3 and TRBJ2-5; D perhaps matches TRBD2 (7 bases). This CDR3 comprises 14 residues. Deletions cut 3 bases from V and 2 bases from J, with 9 bases between. Per germline, CDR1 SNHLY and CDR2 FYNGKV (reference sequence). The CDR3 is CASSFWGAQDTQYF. Incomplete CDR3 DNA: TGTGCCAGCAGCTTTTGGGGGGCCCAAGACACCCAGTAC. Supplemented by reference TRBV3 and TRBJ2-5, the full variable domain reads GPKVLQIPSHQIIDMGQMVTLNCDPVSNHLYFYWYKQILGQQMEFLVNFYNGKVMEKSKLFKDQFSVERPDGSYFTLKIQPTALEDSAVYFCASSFWGAQDTQYFGPGTRLLVL.

Of note for this clone: These gene names are mouse names. The read comes to an end 1 residue before the CDR3 does, leaving the germline J gene to fill in the end. This chain joins TRBV13-3 and TRBJ2-7; 8 bases fit TRBD1. The germline CDR1 and CDR2 sequences are NNHDY and SYVADS. The CDR3 loop spans 14 amino acids. The junction had 6 bases not matched to a gene; V was cut back by 2 bases and J by 5 bases. The sequenced part of the CDR3 DNA is TGTGCCAGCAGTGAAGGGCAGGGGGCGCATGAACAGTAC. Residues: CASSEGQGAHEQY. In full, the CDR3 is CASSEGQGAHEQYF.

This clone was counted only a few times. Germline and genes here are mouse. The CDR3 goes on 1 residue after the read ends, and that part is filled in from the germline J gene. The V gene is TRBV26, the J gene TRBJ1-3; no firm D call. This CDR3 has 14 amino acids. Between the trimmed V and J ends, which lost 3 bases and 3 bases, there was a span of 9 bases. The germline V gene encodes CDR1 KGHPV and CDR2 FQNQEV (reference sequence). The part of the CDR3 DNA that was read is TGTGCCAGCAGTCTACCTAGGGATGGAAATACGCTCTAT. Translated: CASSLPRDGNTLY. The full CDR3 sequence reads CASSLPRDGNTLYF. Together with reference TRBV26 and TRBJ1-3, the CDR3 gives the full variable domain: NSKVIQTPRYLVKGQGQKAKMRCIPEKGHPVVFWYQQNKNNEFKFLINFQNQEVLQQIDMTEKRFSAECPSNSPCSLEIQSSEAGDSALYLCASSLPRDGNTLYFGEGSRLIVV.

This clone was seen a few times. Here the gene names and germline are mouse. The missing CDR3 end, 1 residue past where the read stops, is filled in from the germline J gene. The chain couples TRBV31 to TRBJ2-5, with TRBD1 matching over 9 bases. V was pared by 3 bases and J by 4 bases, with 2 bases of the junction left unmatched. Germline V gene lookup returns CDR1 GKSSPN and CDR2 SITVG. There are 13 residues in the CDR3. The CDR3 sequence: CAWSRDREDTQYF. The DNA read from the CDR3 is TGTGCCTGGAGCCGGGACAGGGAAGACACCCAGTAC.

Note on this clone: Gene names are mouse gene names. Read data end 1 residue before the CDR3 end; the end is taken from the germline J gene. This chain connects TRBV26 to TRBJ2-5; TRBD1 agrees at 9 bases. V was pared by 5 bases and J by 6 bases, with 3 bases of the junction left unmatched. Germline CDR1 reads KGHPV; CDR2 reads FQNQEV (reference sequence). The CDR3 totals 13 residues. CDR3 bases read: TGTGCCAGCAGTACAGGGGGCCGGGACACCCAGTAC. It is translated as CASSTGGRDTQY. The complete CDR3 protein is CASSTGGRDTQYF.

To note about this clone: Germline and genes: mouse. The read stops 1 residue short of the end of the CDR3; the missing end is completed from the germline J gene. V is TRBV19 and J is TRBJ2-1, with D maybe TRBD1 (5 bases). Germline V gene sequence: CDR1 FNHDT, CDR2 SITEND (reference sequence). The CDR3 spans 13 residues. With 3 bases removed from V and 1 base from J, the gap between germline ends came to 5 bases. The sequenced CDR3 bases are TGTGCCAGCAGTACAGGGAACTATGCTGAGCAGTTC. It is translated as CASSTGNYAEQF. The entire CDR3 sequence reads CASSTGNYAEQFF.

As regards this clone: Gene names denote mouse genes. The read stops 1 residue short of the end of the CDR3; the missing end is completed from the germline J gene. J is TRBJ2-5 and V is TRBV2; TRBD2 matches at 7 bases. From germline, CDR1 is LGHNA and CDR2 YSYQKL. V was pared by 2 bases and J by 2 bases, with 1 base of the junction left unmatched. The CDR3 is 14 amino acids. CDR3 DNA, as far as it was read: TGTGCCAGCAGCCAAACTGGGGCCCAAGACACCCAGTAC. It yields the protein CASSQTGAQDTQY. In full, the CDR3 reads CASSQTGAQDTQYF.

This clone was seen only a few times. Genes and germline come from the mouse. The CDR3 extends 1 residue past the end of the read, so its final part is completed from the germline J gene. V gene TRBV29 combines with J gene TRBJ1-1; TRBD1 agrees at 8 bases. The CDR3 spans 13 residues. The germline V gene encodes CDR1 MSHET and CDR2 SYDVDS. After removal of 3 bases from V and 8 bases from J, the junction contained 5 bases not matched to a gene. The CDR3 bases that were read are TGTGCTAGCAGTTTTGGACAGGGTGTGGAAGTCTTC. Its protein product is CASSFGQGVEVF. The whole CDR3 reads CASSFGQGVEVFF.